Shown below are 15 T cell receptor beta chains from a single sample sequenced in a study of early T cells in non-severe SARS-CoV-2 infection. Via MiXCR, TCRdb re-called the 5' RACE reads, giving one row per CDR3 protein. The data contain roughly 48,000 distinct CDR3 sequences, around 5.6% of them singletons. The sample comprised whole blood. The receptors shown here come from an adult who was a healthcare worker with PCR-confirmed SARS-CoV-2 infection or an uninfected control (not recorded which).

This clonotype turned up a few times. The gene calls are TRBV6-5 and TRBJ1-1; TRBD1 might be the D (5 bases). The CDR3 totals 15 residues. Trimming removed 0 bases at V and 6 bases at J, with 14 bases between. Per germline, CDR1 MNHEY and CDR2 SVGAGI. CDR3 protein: CASSYSGPGEPEAFF. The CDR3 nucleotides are TGTGCCAGCAGTTACTCCGGTCCGGGGGAGCCTGAAGCTTTCTTT.

This CDR3 reads CASSLDLLQDSTLHF. The CDR3, as DNA: TGTGCCAGCAGCTTAGACCTGCTGCAGGACAGCACCCTCCACTTT. This chain joins TRBV11-2 and TRBJ1-6; a possible D gene is TRBD1 (6 bases). The CDR3 is 15 residues long. Germline V gives CDR1 SGHAT, CDR2 FQNNGV. The germline V and J ends were trimmed by 0 bases and 14 bases, with 17 bases remaining between them. Based on the CDR3 plus reference TRBV11-2 and TRBJ1-6, the full variable domain is EAGVAQSPRYKIIEKRQSVAFWCNPISGHATLYWYQQILGQGPKLLIQFQNNGVVDDSQLPKDRFSAERLKGVDSTLKIQPAKLEDSAVYLCASSLDLLQDSTLHFGNGTRLTVT.

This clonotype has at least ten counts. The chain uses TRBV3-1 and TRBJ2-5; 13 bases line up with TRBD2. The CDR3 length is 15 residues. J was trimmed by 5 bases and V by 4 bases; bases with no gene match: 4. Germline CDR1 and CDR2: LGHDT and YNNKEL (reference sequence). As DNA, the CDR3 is TGTGCCAGCAGCCCGGGACTAGCGGGATATGAGACCCAGTACTTC. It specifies CASSPGLAGYETQYF.

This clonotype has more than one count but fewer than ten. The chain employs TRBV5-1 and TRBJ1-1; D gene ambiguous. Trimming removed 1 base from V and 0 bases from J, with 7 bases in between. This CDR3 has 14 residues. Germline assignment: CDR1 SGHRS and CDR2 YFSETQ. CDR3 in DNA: TGCGCCAGCAGCTTGATGGGGATGAACACTGAAGCTTTCTTT. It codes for CASSLMGMNTEAFF.

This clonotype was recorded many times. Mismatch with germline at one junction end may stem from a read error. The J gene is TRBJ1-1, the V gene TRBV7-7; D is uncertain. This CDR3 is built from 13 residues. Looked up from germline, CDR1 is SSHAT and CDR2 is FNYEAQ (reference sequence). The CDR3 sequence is CASSPTWNTEAFF. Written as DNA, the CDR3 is TGTGCTAGCAGCCCGACCTGGAACACTGAAGCTTTCTTT.

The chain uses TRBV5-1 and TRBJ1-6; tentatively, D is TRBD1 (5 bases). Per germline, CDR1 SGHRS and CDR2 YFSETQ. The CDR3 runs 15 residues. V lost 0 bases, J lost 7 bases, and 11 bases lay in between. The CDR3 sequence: CASSLEVQGNSPLHF. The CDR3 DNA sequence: TGCGCCAGCAGCTTGGAAGTGCAGGGCAATTCACCCCTCCACTTT.

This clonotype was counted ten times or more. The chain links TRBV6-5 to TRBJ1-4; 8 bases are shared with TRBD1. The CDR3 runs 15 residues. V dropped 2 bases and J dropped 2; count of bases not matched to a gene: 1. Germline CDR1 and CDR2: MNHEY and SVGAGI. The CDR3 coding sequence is TGTGCCAGCAGTTACCGACAGGGGACTAATGAAAAACTGTTTTTT. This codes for CASSYRQGTNEKLFF.

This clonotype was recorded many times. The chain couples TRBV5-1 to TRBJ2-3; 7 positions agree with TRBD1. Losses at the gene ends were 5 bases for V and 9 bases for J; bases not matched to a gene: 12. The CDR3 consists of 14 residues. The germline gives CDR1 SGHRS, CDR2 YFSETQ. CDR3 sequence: CASSSGQLIDTQYF. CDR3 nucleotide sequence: TGCGCCAGCAGTTCGGGACAGCTCATAGACACGCAGTATTTT. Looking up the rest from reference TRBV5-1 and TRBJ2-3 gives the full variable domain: KAGVTQTPRYLIKTRGQQVTLSCSPISGHRSVSWYQQTPGQGLQFLFEYFSETQRNKGNFPGRFSGRQFSNSRSEMNVSTLELGDSALYLCASSSGQLIDTQYFGPGTRLTVL.

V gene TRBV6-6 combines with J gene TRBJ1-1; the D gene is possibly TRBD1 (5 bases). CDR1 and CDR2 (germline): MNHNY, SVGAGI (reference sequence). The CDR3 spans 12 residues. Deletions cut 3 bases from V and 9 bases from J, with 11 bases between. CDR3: CASSYDSPKAFF. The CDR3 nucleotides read TGTGCCAGCAGTTATGACAGCCCTAAAGCTTTCTTT.

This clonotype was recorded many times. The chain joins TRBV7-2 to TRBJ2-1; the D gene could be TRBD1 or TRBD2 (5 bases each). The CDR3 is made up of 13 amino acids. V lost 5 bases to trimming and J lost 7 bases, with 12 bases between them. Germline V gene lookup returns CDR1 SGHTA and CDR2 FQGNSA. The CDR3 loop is CASSALGVNEQFF. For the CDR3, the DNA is TGTGCCAGCAGCGCCCTGGGGGTTAATGAGCAGTTCTTC.

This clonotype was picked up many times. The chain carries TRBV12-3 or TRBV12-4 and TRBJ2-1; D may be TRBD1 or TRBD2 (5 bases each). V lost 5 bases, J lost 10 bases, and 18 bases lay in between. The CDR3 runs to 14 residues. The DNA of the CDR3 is TGTGCCAGCAGTCTCCGCTCCAGGGCTAGCGAGCAGTTCTTC. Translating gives CASSLRSRASEQFF.

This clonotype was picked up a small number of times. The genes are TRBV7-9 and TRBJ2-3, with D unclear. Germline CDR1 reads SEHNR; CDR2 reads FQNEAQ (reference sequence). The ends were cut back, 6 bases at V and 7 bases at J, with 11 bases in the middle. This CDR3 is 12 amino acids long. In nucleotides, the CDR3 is TGTGCCAGCAGGGATTGGGGATATACGCAGTATTTT. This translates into CASRDWGYTQYF.

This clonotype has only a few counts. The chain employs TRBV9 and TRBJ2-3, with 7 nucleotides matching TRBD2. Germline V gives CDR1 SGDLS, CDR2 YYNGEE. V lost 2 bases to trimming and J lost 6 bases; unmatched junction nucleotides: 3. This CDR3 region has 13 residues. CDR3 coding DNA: TGTGCCAGCAGCGTCGGTAGCGGGGATACGCAGTATTTT. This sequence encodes CASSVGSGDTQYF.

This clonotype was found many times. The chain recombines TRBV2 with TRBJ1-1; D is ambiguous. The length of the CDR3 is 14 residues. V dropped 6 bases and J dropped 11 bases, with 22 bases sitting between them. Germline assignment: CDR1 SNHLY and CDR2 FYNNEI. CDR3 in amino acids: CASSSYGPPSGAFF. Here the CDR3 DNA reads TGTGCCAGCAGCTCCTATGGACCTCCCAGTGGCGCTTTCTTT.

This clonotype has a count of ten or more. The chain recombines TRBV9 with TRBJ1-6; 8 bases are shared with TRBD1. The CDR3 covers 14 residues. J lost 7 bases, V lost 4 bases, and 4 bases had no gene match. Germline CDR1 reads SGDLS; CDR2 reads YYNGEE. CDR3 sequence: CASSTGQGNSPLHF. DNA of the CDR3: TGTGCCAGCAGCACCGGACAGGGAAATTCACCCCTCCACTTT.